This T cell receptor (beta chain) was documented in a study of blood T cells in healthy people across ages. Study overall: Capture via template switching afforded approximately one barcoded beta molecule per two T cells.

This clonotype came up a few times. Its antigen is unknown. Study-wide results and limits: More naive CD4+ cells and higher diversity were found in long-lived than in aged donors.

For the second PCR, which ran for roughly 7 to 11 cycles, a sample-barcoded 5' primer and a J-beta primer mix were used. Unique molecular identifiers of 12 random nucleotides labeled each cDNA. One entry per CDR3 protein, called by TCRdb with MiXCR from the 5' RACE reads. In the table there are 720,000 or so distinct CDR3 sequences, roughly 43% of which are singletons. The V gene end was trimmed by 4 bases and the J gene end by 0 bases; junction bases not matched to a gene: 3. CDR1 MNHNS and CDR2 SASEGT come from the germline V gene. The CDR3 contains 15 residues. The chain is built from TRBV6-1 and TRBJ2-3, with TRBD2 matching over 8 bases. What was sequenced was blood. This TCR came from a man older than 75 in good health. The CDR3 coding sequence is TGTGCCAGCAGTGGACTAGCGAGTAGCACAGATACGCAGTATTTT. It encodes CASSGLASSTDTQYF.